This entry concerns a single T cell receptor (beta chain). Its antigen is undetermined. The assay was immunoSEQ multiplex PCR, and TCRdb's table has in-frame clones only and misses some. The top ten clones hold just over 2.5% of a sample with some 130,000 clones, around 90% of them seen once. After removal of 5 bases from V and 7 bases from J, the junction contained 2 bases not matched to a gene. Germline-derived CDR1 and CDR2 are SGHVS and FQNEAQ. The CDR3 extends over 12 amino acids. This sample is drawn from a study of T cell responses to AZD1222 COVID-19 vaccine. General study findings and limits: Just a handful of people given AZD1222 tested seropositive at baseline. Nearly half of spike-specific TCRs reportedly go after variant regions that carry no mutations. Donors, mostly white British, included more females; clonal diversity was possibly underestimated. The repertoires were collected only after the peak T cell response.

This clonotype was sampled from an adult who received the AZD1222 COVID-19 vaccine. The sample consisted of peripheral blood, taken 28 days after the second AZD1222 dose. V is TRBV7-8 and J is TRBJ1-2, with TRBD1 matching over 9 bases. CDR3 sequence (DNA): TGTGCCAGCAGCCTGACAGGGGGTGGCTACACCTTC. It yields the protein CASSLTGGGYTF.